This entry is about one T cell receptor (beta chain). This sample is part of a study of blood T cell repertoires in COVID-19. The CDR3 has 16 residues. In germline, CDR1 is WSHSY, CDR2 SAAADI. V dropped 6 bases and J dropped 3; count of bases not matched to a gene: 12. Sequencing was performed with immunoSEQ multiplex PCR; in TCRdb, only in-frame clones are kept and a portion is missing. The table lists about 60,000 clones, around 88% of them singletons. The V gene is TRBV10-2, the J gene TRBJ2-3; 7 positions match TRBD1. The source is a man in his 60s with acute or convalescent COVID-19. Sequenced input: peripheral blood. DNA of the CDR3: TGCGCCAGCAGCCCTCTCCCACAGGGGTTAACAGATACGCAGTATTTT. Translating gives CASSPLPQGLTDTQYF.